In this sample, the clone carrying this TCR beta chain turned up a few times. Its antigen is still unknown. The data were taken from a study of T cell repertoires in cytomegalovirus infection. Whole-study context: Selected CMV epitopes included recently identified HLA-C-restricted ones as well as well-studied HLA-B-restricted ones. Public TCR beta signatures marked donors with CMV infection and the matching HLA.

TCRdb passed the reads through MiXCR, listing each CDR3 protein once. Found here are 700,000 to 900,000 distinct CDR3 sequences, almost 30% of them singletons; the top ten hold about an eighth. Study-level points and caveats: Adding up the frequency of public TCR beta families identified people who carried CMV plus the relevant HLA.

The source is a human donor in good health (CMV status not recorded). Some clones in this sample may be carry-over from other donors' samples. Sample: cultured CD8+ T cells from PBMCs, taken from culture after CMV antigen stimulation.

CDR3 sequence (DNA): TGTGCCAGCAGCTTAAGGGTACGGACTAGCGGATACAATGAGCAGTTCTTC. The encoded protein is CASSLRVRTSGYNEQFF. The chain employs TRBV7-6 and TRBJ2-1, with 10 bases lining up with TRBD2. The CDR3 sequence is 17 residues long. Germline CDR1 is SGHVS and CDR2 is FNYEAQ. The J segment lost 4 bases and the V segment lost 2 bases, leaving 8 bases of the junction unmatched.